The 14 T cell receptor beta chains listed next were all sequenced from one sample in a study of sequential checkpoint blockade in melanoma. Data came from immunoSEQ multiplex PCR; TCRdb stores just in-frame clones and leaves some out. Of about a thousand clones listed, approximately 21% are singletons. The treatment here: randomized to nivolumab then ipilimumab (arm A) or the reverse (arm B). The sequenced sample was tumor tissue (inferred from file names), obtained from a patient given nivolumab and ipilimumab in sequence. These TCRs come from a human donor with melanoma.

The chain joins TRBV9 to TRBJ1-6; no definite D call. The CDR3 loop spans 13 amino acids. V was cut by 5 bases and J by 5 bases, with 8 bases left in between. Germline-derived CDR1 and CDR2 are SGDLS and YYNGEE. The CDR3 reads CASSRTDNSPLHF. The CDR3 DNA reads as TGTGCCAGCAGTAGGACGGATAATTCACCCCTCCACTTT.

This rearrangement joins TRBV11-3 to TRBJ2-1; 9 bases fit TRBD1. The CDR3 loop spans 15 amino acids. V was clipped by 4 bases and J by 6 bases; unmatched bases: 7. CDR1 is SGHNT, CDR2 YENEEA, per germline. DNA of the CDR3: TGTGCCAGCAGCTCCCAGGACAGGGGAGGCAATGAGCAGTTCTTC. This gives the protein CASSSQDRGGNEQFF. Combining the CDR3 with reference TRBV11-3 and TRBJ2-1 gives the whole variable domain EAGVVQSPRYKIIEKKQPVAFWCNPISGHNTLYWYLQNLGQGPELLIRYENEEAVDDSQLPKDRFSAERLKGVDSTLKIQPAELGDSAVYLCASSSQDRGGNEQFFGPGTRLTVL.

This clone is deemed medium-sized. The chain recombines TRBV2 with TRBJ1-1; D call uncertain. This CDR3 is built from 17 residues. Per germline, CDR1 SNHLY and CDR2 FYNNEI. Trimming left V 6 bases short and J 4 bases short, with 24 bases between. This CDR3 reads CASSPTQPRAEGTEAFF. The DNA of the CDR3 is TGTGCCAGCAGCCCGACACAACCGAGGGCGGAGGGCACTGAAGCTTTCTTT. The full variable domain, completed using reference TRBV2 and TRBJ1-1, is EPEVTQTPSHQVTQMGQEVILRCVPISNHLYFYWYRQILGQKVEFLVSFYNNEISEKSEIFDDQFSVERPDGSNFTLKIRSTKLEDSAMYFCASSPTQPRAEGTEAFFGQGTRLTVV.

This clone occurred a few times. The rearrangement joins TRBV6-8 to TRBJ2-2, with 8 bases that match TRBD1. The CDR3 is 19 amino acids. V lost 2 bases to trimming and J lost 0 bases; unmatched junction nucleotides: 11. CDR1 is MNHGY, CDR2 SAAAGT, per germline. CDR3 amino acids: CASSYNSGQAPSNTGELFF. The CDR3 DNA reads TGTGCCAGCAGTTACAACTCGGGACAGGCCCCATCGAACACCGGGGAGCTGTTTTTT.

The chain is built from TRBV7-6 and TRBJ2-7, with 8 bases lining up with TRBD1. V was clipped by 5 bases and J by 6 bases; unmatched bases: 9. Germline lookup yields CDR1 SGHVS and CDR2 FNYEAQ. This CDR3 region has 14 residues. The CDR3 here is CASSMGQDSAEQYF. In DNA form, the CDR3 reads TGTGCCAGCAGCATGGGACAGGACTCTGCCGAGCAGTACTTC.

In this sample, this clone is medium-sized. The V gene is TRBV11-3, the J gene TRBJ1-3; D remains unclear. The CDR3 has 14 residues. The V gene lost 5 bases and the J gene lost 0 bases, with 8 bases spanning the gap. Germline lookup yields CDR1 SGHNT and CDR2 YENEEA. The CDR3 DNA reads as TGTGCCAGCAGCCCTTCCTCCTCTGGAAACACCATATATTTT. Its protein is CASSPSSSGNTIYF.

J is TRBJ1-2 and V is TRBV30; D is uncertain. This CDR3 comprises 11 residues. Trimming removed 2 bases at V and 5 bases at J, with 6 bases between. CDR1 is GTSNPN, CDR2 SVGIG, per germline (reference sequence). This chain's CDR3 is CAWSSSYGYTF. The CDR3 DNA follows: TGTGCCTGGAGTTCCTCTTATGGCTACACCTTC.

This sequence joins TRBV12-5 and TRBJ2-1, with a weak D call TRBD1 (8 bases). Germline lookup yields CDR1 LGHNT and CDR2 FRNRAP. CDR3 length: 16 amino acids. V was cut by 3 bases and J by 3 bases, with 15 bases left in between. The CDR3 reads CASGLGQGGNYNEQFF. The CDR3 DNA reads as TGTGCTAGTGGTTTAGGACAGGGAGGGAACTACAATGAGCAGTTCTTC.

This CDR3 reads CASRPDRQGGKAFF. Here the CDR3 DNA reads TGTGCCAGCAGACCCGACAGGCAGGGAGGAAAAGCTTTCTTT. The J gene is TRBJ1-1, the V gene TRBV11-3, with D possibly matching TRBD1 (6 bases). CDR1 SGHNT and CDR2 YENEEA come from the germline V gene. With 6 bases removed from V and 9 bases from J, the gap between germline ends came to 20 bases. The CDR3 loop spans 14 amino acids. Full variable domain (remainder filled in from reference TRBV11-3 and TRBJ1-1): EAGVVQSPRYKIIEKKQPVAFWCNPISGHNTLYWYLQNLGQGPELLIRYENEEAVDDSQLPKDRFSAERLKGVDSTLKIQPAELGDSAVYLCASRPDRQGGKAFFGQGTRLTVV.

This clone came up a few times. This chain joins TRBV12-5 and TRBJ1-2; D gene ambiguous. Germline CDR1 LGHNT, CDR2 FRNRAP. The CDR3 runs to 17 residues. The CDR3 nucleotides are TGTGCCAGCACCAAAAGGAACCTCGGGGAATTGGGCTATGGCTACACCTTC. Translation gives CASTKRNLGELGYGYTF.

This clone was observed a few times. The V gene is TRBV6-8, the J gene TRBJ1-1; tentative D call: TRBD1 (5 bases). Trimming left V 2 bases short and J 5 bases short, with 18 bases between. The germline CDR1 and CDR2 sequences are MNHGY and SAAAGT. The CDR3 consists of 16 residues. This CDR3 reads CASSYVRGGRRTEAFF. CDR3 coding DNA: TGTGCCAGCAGTTACGTTCGTGGGGGGAGAAGAACTGAAGCTTTCTTT.

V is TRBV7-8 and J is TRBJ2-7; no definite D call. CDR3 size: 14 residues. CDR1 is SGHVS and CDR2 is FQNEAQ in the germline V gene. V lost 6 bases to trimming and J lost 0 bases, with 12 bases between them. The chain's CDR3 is CASRDVGNSYEQYF. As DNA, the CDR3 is TGTGCCAGCAGGGACGTGGGGAACTCCTACGAGCAGTACTTC.

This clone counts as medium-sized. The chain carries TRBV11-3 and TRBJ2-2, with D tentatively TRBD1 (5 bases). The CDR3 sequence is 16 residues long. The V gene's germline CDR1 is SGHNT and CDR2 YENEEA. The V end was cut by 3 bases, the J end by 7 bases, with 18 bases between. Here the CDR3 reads CASSLESGWSGGELFF. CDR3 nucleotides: TGTGCCAGCAGCTTGGAATCAGGGTGGAGTGGCGGGGAGCTGTTTTTT.

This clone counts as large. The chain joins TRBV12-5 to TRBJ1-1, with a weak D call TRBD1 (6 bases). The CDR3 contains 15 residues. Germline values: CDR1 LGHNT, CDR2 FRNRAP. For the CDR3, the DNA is TGTGCCAGCAACTTAGGGGGACACATGAACACTGAAGCTTTCTTT. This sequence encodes CASNLGGHMNTEAFF.